This is a list of T cell receptor beta chains from one sample in a study of a mutant IDH1 vaccine in newly diagnosed glioma. Assay used: immunoSEQ multiplex PCR; TCRdb lists only in-frame clones, some missing. The sample carries 50,000 to 65,000 clones, about 88% recorded once. These receptors have no known antigen. The material sequenced was PBMCs, taken from a glioma patient whose treatment included an IDH1 peptide vaccine. Receptor source: a woman in her fifties or sixties with glioma. Both conserved end residues are part of each CDR3. The order of the fields is J gene, V gene, clone size, D gene, CDR3 protein, CDR3 DNA. A D gene is named only where the DNA matches it firmly. Size values are once, few and many counts, or a class for expanded clones, and some rows have none.

J gene: TRBJ1-1
V gene: TRBV6-6
clone size: NA
D gene: NA
CDR3 protein: CASSTDREAFF
CDR3 DNA: TGTGCCAGCAGTACGGACAGAGAAGCTTTCTTT

J gene: TRBJ2-6
V gene: TRBV5-1
clone size: NA
D gene: NA
CDR3 protein: CASSGYLDRTTGANVLTF
CDR3 DNA: TGCGCCAGCAGCGGATACCTCGACAGAACGACTGGGGCCAACGTCCTGACTTTC

J gene: TRBJ2-1
V gene: TRBV6-5
clone size: NA
D gene: NA
CDR3 protein: CASSSGTFPYNEQFF
CDR3 DNA: TGTGCCAGCAGTTCGGGGACATTCCCCTACAATGAGCAGTTCTTC

J gene: TRBJ2-2
V gene: TRBV6-4
clone size: NA
D gene: NA
CDR3 protein: CASSDLGNTGELFF
CDR3 DNA: TGTGCCAGCAGTGATTTAGGGAACACCGGGGAGCTGTTTTTT

J gene: TRBJ1-2
V gene: TRBV7-9
clone size: NA
D gene: NA
CDR3 protein: CASSLRGEDGYTF
CDR3 DNA: TGTGCCAGCAGCTTACGAGGGGAGGATGGCTACACCTTC

J gene: TRBJ2-2
V gene: TRBV7-3
clone size: few
D gene: TRBD1
CDR3 protein: CASSVQGAGTGELFF
CDR3 DNA: TGTGCCAGCAGCGTACAGGGGGCGGGGACCGGGGAGCTGTTTTTT

J gene: TRBJ2-7
V gene: TRBV28
clone size: NA
D gene: NA
CDR3 protein: CASSFFPAIYEQYF
CDR3 DNA: TGTGCCAGCAGTTTCTTTCCAGCTATCTACGAGCAGTACTTC

J gene: TRBJ2-3
V gene: TRBV11-2
clone size: NA
D gene: NA
CDR3 protein: CASSSSRGGRDTQYF
CDR3 DNA: TGTGCCAGCAGCTCGTCTAGGGGGGGGAGGGATACGCAGTATTTT

J gene: TRBJ2-5
V gene: TRBV27
clone size: once
D gene: TRBD2
CDR3 protein: CASSGTSGEETQYF
CDR3 DNA: TGTGCCAGCAGTGGGACTAGCGGGGAAGAGACCCAGTACTTC

J gene: TRBJ2-5
V gene: TRBV9
clone size: NA
D gene: TRBD2
CDR3 protein: CASSAGIAGAETQYF
CDR3 DNA: TGTGCCAGCAGTGCCGGGATAGCGGGGGCCGAGACCCAGTACTTC

J gene: TRBJ1-6
V gene: TRBV19
clone size: NA
D gene: NA
CDR3 protein: CASSTLQDIPGNSPLHF
CDR3 DNA: TGTGCCAGTAGTACACTACAGGACATCCCGGGGAATTCACCCCTCCACTTT

J gene: TRBJ1-3
V gene: TRBV6-5
clone size: NA
D gene: NA
CDR3 protein: CASAFTSGNTIYF
CDR3 DNA: TGTGCCAGCGCCTTTACCTCTGGAAACACCATATATTTT

J gene: TRBJ1-2
V gene: TRBV7-6
clone size: once
D gene: NA
CDR3 protein: CASSPGVSLRGSYGYTF
CDR3 DNA: TGTGCCAGCAGCCCTGGGGTCTCGCTCAGGGGTTCCTATGGCTACACCTTC

J gene: TRBJ2-1
V gene: TRBV30
clone size: NA
D gene: TRBD1
CDR3 protein: CAWTDRNEQFF
CDR3 DNA: TGTGCCTGGACGGACAGGAATGAGCAGTTCTTC

J gene: TRBJ1-1
V gene: TRBV23-1
clone size: NA
D gene: NA
CDR3 protein: CASSWGHRCTEAFF
CDR3 DNA: TGCGCCAGCAGTTGGGGGCACAGGTGCACTGAAGCTTTCTTT

J gene: TRBJ2-5
V gene: TRBV5-4
clone size: once
D gene: NA
CDR3 protein: CASSLDTKETQYF
CDR3 DNA: TGTGCCAGCAGCTTGGACACCAAAGAGACCCAGTACTTC

J gene: TRBJ2-7
V gene: TRBV19
clone size: NA
D gene: TRBD2
CDR3 protein: CASRRAGGSYEQYF
CDR3 DNA: TGTGCCAGTAGGAGAGCGGGGGGCTCCTACGAGCAGTACTTC

J gene: TRBJ2-1
V gene: TRBV4-3
clone size: NA
D gene: NA
CDR3 protein: CASSQTVGSYNEQFF
CDR3 DNA: TGCGCCAGCAGCCAGACCGTTGGCTCCTACAATGAGCAGTTCTTC

J gene: TRBJ1-1
V gene: TRBV7-3
clone size: once
D gene: NA
CDR3 protein: CASSLDMNTEAFF
CDR3 DNA: TGTGCCAGCAGCTTAGATATGAACACTGAAGCTTTCTTT

J gene: TRBJ2-3
V gene: TRBV5-6
clone size: NA
D gene: NA
CDR3 protein: CASREEGANTQYF
CDR3 DNA: TGTGCCAGCAGAGAAGAGGGCGCCAATACGCAGTATTTT

J gene: TRBJ1-1
V gene: TRBV15
clone size: NA
D gene: NA
CDR3 protein: CATSFRRDWSTEAFF
CDR3 DNA: TGTGCCACCAGCTTTCGAAGAGATTGGAGCACTGAAGCTTTCTTT

J gene: TRBJ1-1
V gene: TRBV19
clone size: NA
D gene: NA
CDR3 protein: CATAPGDTEAFF
CDR3 DNA: TGTGCCACAGCCCCAGGGGACACTGAAGCTTTCTTT

J gene: TRBJ2-7
V gene: TRBV6-1
clone size: NA
D gene: NA
CDR3 protein: CASSVEGASSYEQYF
CDR3 DNA: TGTGCCAGCAGTGTTGAGGGCGCCAGCTCCTACGAGCAGTACTTC

J gene: TRBJ2-7
V gene: TRBV5-4
clone size: NA
D gene: TRBD1
CDR3 protein: CASSPDGTDYEQYF
CDR3 DNA: TGTGCCAGCAGCCCGGATGGGACAGACTACGAGCAGTACTTC

J gene: TRBJ1-1
V gene: TRBV5-5
clone size: few
D gene: TRBD1
CDR3 protein: CASSPGGQGAGKAFF
CDR3 DNA: TGTGCCAGCAGCCCCGGAGGGCAGGGGGCCGGGAAAGCTTTCTTT

J gene: TRBJ1-2
V gene: TRBV7-9
clone size: NA
D gene: NA
CDR3 protein: CASSAAGSVYGYTF
CDR3 DNA: TGTGCCAGCAGCGCAGCAGGGAGCGTCTATGGCTACACCTTC

J gene: TRBJ2-5
V gene: TRBV5-1
clone size: NA
D gene: TRBD2
CDR3 protein: CASSLGTSLETQYF
CDR3 DNA: TGCGCCAGCAGCTTGGGGACTAGCCTCGAGACCCAGTACTTC

J gene: TRBJ1-5
V gene: TRBV5-1
clone size: NA
D gene: NA
CDR3 protein: CASSLRGGANQPQHF
CDR3 DNA: TGCGCCAGCAGCTTGCGGGGGGGGGCTAATCAGCCCCAGCATTTT

J gene: TRBJ1-6
V gene: TRBV5-1
clone size: few
D gene: NA
CDR3 protein: CASSPTGRADNSPLHF
CDR3 DNA: TGCGCCAGCAGCCCCACTGGCAGGGCCGATAATTCACCCCTCCACTTT

J gene: TRBJ1-1
V gene: TRBV6-6
clone size: NA
D gene: NA
CDR3 protein: CASWDDRVGHTEAFF
CDR3 DNA: TGTGCCAGCTGGGACGATCGGGTGGGACACACTGAAGCTTTCTTT

J gene: TRBJ1-1
V gene: TRBV2
clone size: few
D gene: NA
CDR3 protein: CASSAGAEAFF
CDR3 DNA: TGTGCCAGCTCGGCAGGAGCTGAAGCTTTCTTT

J gene: TRBJ1-2
V gene: TRBV5-1
clone size: NA
D gene: NA
CDR3 protein: CASSLDGGSGYGYTF
CDR3 DNA: TGCGCCAGCAGCTTGGATGGCGGTTCAGGCTATGGCTACACCTTC

J gene: TRBJ2-3
V gene: TRBV6-4
clone size: many
D gene: TRBD1
CDR3 protein: CASSDGQGADTQYF
CDR3 DNA: TGTGCCAGCAGTGACGGACAGGGGGCAGATACGCAGTATTTT

J gene: TRBJ2-3
V gene: TRBV7-9
clone size: NA
D gene: NA
CDR3 protein: CASSPETDTQYF
CDR3 DNA: TGTGCCAGCAGCCCTGAAACAGATACGCAGTATTTT

J gene: TRBJ2-1
V gene: TRBV25-1
clone size: NA
D gene: NA
CDR3 protein: CASMPTGSEDEQFF
CDR3 DNA: TGTGCCAGCATGCCGACAGGATCCGAGGATGAGCAGTTCTTC

J gene: TRBJ2-7
V gene: TRBV4-1
clone size: NA
D gene: NA
CDR3 protein: CASSQVGFYEQYF
CDR3 DNA: TGCGCCAGCAGCCAAGTAGGGTTCTACGAGCAGTACTTC

J gene: TRBJ2-7
V gene: TRBV5-1
clone size: once
D gene: NA
CDR3 protein: CASSRGGQGGDEQYF
CDR3 DNA: TGCGCCAGCAGCAGGGGGGGCCAGGGCGGGGACGAGCAGTACTTC

J gene: TRBJ2-1
V gene: TRBV28
clone size: NA
D gene: NA
CDR3 protein: CASSSYYEQFF
CDR3 DNA: TGTGCCAGCAGTTCTTACTATGAGCAGTTCTTC

J gene: TRBJ2-3
V gene: TRBV18
clone size: NA
D gene: NA
CDR3 protein: CASSPGDTQYF
CDR3 DNA: TGTGCCAGCTCACCGGGGGATACGCAGTATTTT

J gene: TRBJ1-1
V gene: TRBV30
clone size: few
D gene: NA
CDR3 protein: CACSRGASEAFF
CDR3 DNA: TGTGCCTGTTCTCGGGGGGCGTCTGAAGCTTTCTTT

J gene: TRBJ2-5
V gene: TRBV7-2
clone size: NA
D gene: TRBD2
CDR3 protein: CASRGGGGQETQYF
CDR3 DNA: TGTGCCAGCAGAGGCGGGGGGGGCCAAGAGACCCAGTACTTC

J gene: TRBJ1-5
V gene: TRBV18
clone size: NA
D gene: TRBD1
CDR3 protein: CASSPMEGAAQHF
CDR3 DNA: TGTGCCAGCTCACCAATGGAGGGGGCAGCCCAGCATTTT

J gene: TRBJ2-7
V gene: TRBV14
clone size: NA
D gene: NA
CDR3 protein: CASSQAPYEQYF
CDR3 DNA: TGTGCCAGCAGCCAAGCTCCCTACGAGCAGTACTTC

J gene: TRBJ2-1
V gene: TRBV29-1
clone size: NA
D gene: NA
CDR3 protein: CSVPKGGPYNEQFF
CDR3 DNA: TGCAGCGTTCCGAAGGGTGGGCCCTACAATGAGCAGTTCTTC

J gene: TRBJ1-1
V gene: TRBV5-1
clone size: NA
D gene: NA
CDR3 protein: CASSLSRQGNTEAFF
CDR3 DNA: TGCGCCAGCAGCTTAAGCCGCCAGGGGAACACTGAAGCTTTCTTT

J gene: TRBJ1-1
V gene: TRBV6-1
clone size: NA
D gene: NA
CDR3 protein: CASSAKGVNTEAFF
CDR3 DNA: TGTGCCAGCAGTGCAAAGGGTGTGAACACTGAAGCTTTCTTT

J gene: TRBJ2-5
V gene: TRBV10-1
clone size: NA
D gene: NA
CDR3 protein: CASSLARGGGETQYF
CDR3 DNA: TGCGCCAGCAGCCTCGCCCGTGGCGGAGGGGAGACCCAGTACTTC

J gene: TRBJ2-1
V gene: TRBV9
clone size: NA
D gene: NA
CDR3 protein: CASSTGTTTYNEQFF
CDR3 DNA: TGTGCCAGCAGCACCGGGACAACTACCTACAATGAGCAGTTCTTC

J gene: TRBJ2-1
V gene: TRBV4-2
clone size: NA
D gene: NA
CDR3 protein: CASSQEQGSSYNEQFF
CDR3 DNA: TGTGCCAGCAGCCAAGAGCAGGGGAGCTCCTACAATGAGCAGTTCTTC

J gene: TRBJ1-5
V gene: TRBV2
clone size: NA
D gene: NA
CDR3 protein: CASSEWGVSNQPQHF
CDR3 DNA: TGTGCCAGCAGTGAATGGGGTGTGAGCAATCAGCCCCAGCATTTT

J gene: TRBJ2-2
V gene: TRBV11-3
clone size: few
D gene: NA
CDR3 protein: CASSPPVGNTGELFF
CDR3 DNA: TGTGCCAGCAGCCCTCCGGTAGGCAACACCGGGGAGCTGTTTTTT

J gene: TRBJ2-4
V gene: TRBV7-2
clone size: once
D gene: NA
CDR3 protein: CASGGSLGKNIQYF
CDR3 DNA: TGTGCCAGCGGCGGCAGTCTGGGCAAAAACATTCAGTACTTC

J gene: TRBJ2-7
V gene: TRBV10-3
clone size: NA
D gene: TRBD1
CDR3 protein: CAIRRTGYDEQYF
CDR3 DNA: TGTGCCATCAGGCGGACAGGGTACGACGAGCAGTACTTC

J gene: TRBJ1-6
V gene: TRBV5-5
clone size: NA
D gene: NA
CDR3 protein: CASSWGDTSNSPLHF
CDR3 DNA: TGTGCCAGCAGCTGGGGGGACACTTCCAATTCACCCCTCCACTTT

J gene: TRBJ2-2
V gene: TRBV9
clone size: NA
D gene: NA
CDR3 protein: CASSFRGVTGELFF
CDR3 DNA: TGTGCCAGCAGCTTCCGAGGGGTCACCGGGGAGCTGTTTTTT

J gene: TRBJ2-2
V gene: TRBV4-1
clone size: NA
D gene: NA
CDR3 protein: CASSLRRGDTGELFF
CDR3 DNA: TGCGCCAGCAGCCTTCGCAGGGGGGACACCGGGGAGCTGTTTTTT

J gene: TRBJ1-6
V gene: TRBV5-1
clone size: few
D gene: NA
CDR3 protein: CASSLGQGNSPLHF
CDR3 DNA: TGCGCCAGCAGCTTAGGGCAGGGAAATTCACCCCTCCACTTT

J gene: TRBJ2-5
V gene: TRBV2
clone size: NA
D gene: TRBD2
CDR3 protein: CASTRLAGETQYF
CDR3 DNA: TGTGCCAGCACGCGACTAGCTGGGGAGACCCAGTACTTC

J gene: TRBJ2-7
V gene: TRBV5-5
clone size: NA
D gene: NA
CDR3 protein: CASSLNGEVTYEQYF
CDR3 DNA: TGTGCCAGCAGCTTGAACGGGGAAGTTACCTACGAGCAGTACTTC